The T cell receptor (beta chain) under discussion was sequenced for a study of cytomegalovirus exposure and HLA in healthy donors (dated by TCRdb to about 2017). Looking at the study overall: An earlier analysis of around 600 of the donors reported roughly 300 Gb of sequence data and 117 million unique TCR beta sequences from some 180 million T cells. Because of strong linkage in the cohort, five DR-DQ haplotypes were treated as single units for association and clustering. Typing coverage varied by locus: roughly 620-640 donors for A, B, C, DRB1 and DQB1; roughly 520 for DQA1; nearly 610 for DPA1; 400 to 480 for DPB1. The aim of the study was to test whether cataloging public T cell receptors could identify signatures of past pathogen exposure. Every repertoire in the discovery cohort had been generated on one and the same sequencing platform. The study used immunosequencing to profile the T cell repertoires of approximately 650 subjects and linked those repertoires to cytomegalovirus serostatus. Besides the first cohort of around 700 subjects, a separate validation cohort made up of 120 different subjects was used. The genetic ancestry cluster associated with self-reported Caucasian donors included 81% of the approximately 400 genotyped donors. In a later genetic analysis, genome-wide SNP genotypes for about three fifths of the roughly 670 donors were used, and that subset was treated as a discovery cohort. Donor age, sex, ethnicity and CMV serostatus were collected together with the repertoire data. Roughly 300 gigabases of sequencing data and approximately 92 million unique TCR sequences made up an early release that covered around 640 HLA-typed donors. A later analysis re-analyzed previously published TCR beta repertoires from several hundred donors and added high-resolution HLA genotyping to study TCR occurrence patterns. The study combined high-throughput TCR immunosequencing, statistical association of individual TCRs with disease status, and machine learning to predict cytomegalovirus infection status. An earlier analysis of a few hundred of the donors applied high-throughput TCR beta sequencing to assess whether each TCR beta V gene segment acted as functional or pseudogenic. Rather than drawing on any new phenotypic data, the later analysis identified candidate immune exposures from TCR beta sequences and the way those sequences occurred across donors. HLA typing included class I and class II loci at four-digit resolution. Among some 400 genotyped donors of the cohort, an average of around 250,000 unique TCR beta nucleotide sequences was sequenced per donor, of which 15% to 20% were non-productive.

The CDR3 covers 15 residues, taking in both the cysteine and the phenylalanine. The DNA shown is the 45-base CDR3, in frame from base 1. The germline V gene sets CDR1 to SGHAT and CDR2 to FQNNGV. V and J are truncated by 1 base and 8 bases respectively, leaving an intervening sequence of 17 bases. Regarding this clone: Its target antigen remains unknown. No much larger clone exists at a distance of one base, and base qualities are not known.

General study outcomes and caveats: The study listed 164 TCR beta chains as associated with cytomegalovirus. At a false discovery rate of 0.05, a later analysis linked some 18,000 TCR beta sequences to specific HLA alleles. The authors suggested that the approach could potentially be generalized to other disease states and immunological phenotypes. A further reported finding was that TCR beta sequences accurately predicted the HLA-A and HLA-B alleles for most subjects in the first cohort. An association between a missense DCLRE1C variant and V-gene and J-gene trimming of TCR beta chains was found in a later genetic analysis and replicated in an independent cohort. Because counts were too low, roughly 18 rarely observed V segments, including chromosome 9 orphons, were left out of the earlier analysis of 587 of the donors. Compared with equally common non-associated chains, HLA-associated TCR beta chains in a later analysis were more clonally expanded and had lower generation probabilities. Roughly uniform sequencing depth across donors was assumed in presence/absence analyses, although this assumption may not hold. Correlated functional status among segregating V segments might be attributable to linkage disequilibrium, but an unknown experimental factor could not be ruled out. The 87-base-pair reads could not distinguish some IMGT-functional V segments, including TRBV6-2 and TRBV6-3, so those segments were excluded. Assigning TCR associations to individual alleles was difficult when HLA alleles, especially DR and DQ, strongly co-occurred. In a later analysis, most CMV-associated TCR beta chains were found to appear HLA-restricted, with HLA associations seemingly driven largely by CMV exposure. Only TCR beta chains were sequenced in this cohort, and the absence of alpha or paired-chain data limited detectable features. An earlier analysis of 587 of the donors showed that most TCR beta V segments appeared in productive rearrangements either about 87% or about 30% of the time, which broadly matched IMGT annotations. In a later genetic analysis, fewer N-insertions in productive TCRs were reported among donors in an Asian-associated ancestry cluster than the approximately 630-donor mean. Several of the top co-occurrence clusters appeared to be linked to parvovirus B19, influenza, CMV and Epstein-Barr virus, according to a later analysis. A cluster of highly shared sequence variants was judged likely to be a technical artifact of the sequencing pipeline. The classifier was reported to diagnose cytomegalovirus status with high specificity and sensitivity in both the original cohort and the validation cohort. A few of the identified cytomegalovirus-associated TCR beta chains were confirmed in vitro to be specific for cytomegalovirus antigens. CMV serostatus was the only immune exposure information available for the cohort. Because HLA typing was missing for some donors at each locus, association tests included only the typed subset. Most TCR sequences were observed very rarely across donors, whereas some public TCRs were present in many individuals. In a later analysis, TCR association rates were found to vary across HLA loci, with the most associated TCRs seen for DRB1 alleles and the fewest for HLA-C alleles.

The cohort was made up of hundreds of healthy bone marrow donors. At the time of sampling, every cohort member was nominally healthy, though immune exposures that went unrecorded were likely present. The donor was CMV seropositive and belonged to the group of 250 to 300 seropositive cohort members. Each donor provided a peripheral blood sample, and peripheral blood mononuclear cells were used for TCR beta sequencing. The Qiagen DNeasy Blood Extraction Kit was used to extract genomic DNA from the blood cell samples. Receptor amplification or capture employed the immunoSEQ multiplex PCR assay. A mixture of 60 forward primers for TCR Vbeta segments and 13 reverse primers for TCR Jbeta segments was used in the multiplex PCR. Amplification of the CDR3 region of rearranged TCR beta genes was performed with a multiplex PCR assay on genomic DNA. On the Illumina HiSeq System, the amplified TCR beta libraries were sequenced as 87-base-pair reads. Per the original workflow: A later analysis counted about 76 million unique TCR beta chains across the 550 to 800 repertoires, and roughly 11 million of these chains were shared by at least two donors. To remove PCR and sequencing errors, raw reads were error-corrected and collapsed into unique sequences using a nearest-neighbor algorithm that merged closely related sequences. CDR3 sequences were aligned to IMGT reference sequences to assign V, D and J gene segments. For a sequence to be retained, a match of at least six nucleotides to both a V gene segment and a J gene segment was required. Rearrangements were called productive when the CDR3 lacked stop codons and stayed in frame with V and J; all others were non-productive. CDR3 was defined by IMGT convention, running from the second conserved V-encoded cysteine to the conserved J-encoded phenylalanine. The earlier analysis of 587 of the donors excluded sequences that lacked an unambiguous match to a single V gene segment. In an earlier analysis of a few hundred of the donors, V segments were called functional above 56.7% productive rearrangements and were called segregating when the between-donor standard deviation exceeded 5%. A statistical classification framework was developed to diagnose cytomegalovirus status using the catalog of TCR beta chain sequences. A later analysis assigned V and J genes by comparing TCR nucleotide sequences with IMGT/GENE-DB human TR gene sequences. Using the TCRdist pipeline, a later analysis assigned CDR3 sequences along with most-parsimonious VDJ recombination scenarios. In a later analysis, each TCR beta chain was defined by its CDR3 amino acid sequence together with its V-gene family, and reads lacking a unique V-gene family were excluded. To address suspected cross-contamination and a sequencing artifact, a later analysis removed several hundred highly shared, low-generation-probability nucleotide sequences. For each public chain, a later analysis derived a clonal expansion index from normalized ranks of inferred template counts within each repertoire. In a later analysis, generation probabilities were computed using a VDJ recombination model fitted to out-of-frame rearrangements, and the results were checked against IGoR. In a later analysis, TCR-TCR, TCR-HLA and TCR-CMV co-occurrence was scored with hypergeometric tests, and a repertoire-size bias correction was applied to TCR pairs. To estimate false discovery rates, a later analysis permuted the HLA or CMV assignments 20 times. A later analysis grouped co-occurring TCRs with DBSCAN, adding TCRdist sequence similarity when clustering within HLA-allele-positive subsets. For co-occurrence clustering, repertoires with fewer than 30,000 or more than 120,000 public chains were excluded, along with about five repertoires with anomalous nucleotide sharing. Drawn from immuneACCESS, this table holds only the in-frame rearrangements with V and J called that TCRdb kept. Clones are partly lost; checked studies trace under half to an unresolved V gene and leave the rest unexplained. The DNA was the basis for D and trimming; V, J and clone size are from that table. This sample gives roughly 150,000 clones in total; around three fifths of them show up just once. The ten largest account for 2.5% to 3.5% of the sample.

The source is a woman aged 25 to 39 in good health and CMV-seropositive. Material for sequencing was PBMCs. The chain is assembled from TRBV11-2 and TRBJ1-2; confidence is insufficient to name the D gene. The DNA sequence is TGTGCCAGCAGCTTAGTTAAGGACGGACTTTCAGGCTACACCTTC. The encoded protein is CASSLVKDGLSGYTF.